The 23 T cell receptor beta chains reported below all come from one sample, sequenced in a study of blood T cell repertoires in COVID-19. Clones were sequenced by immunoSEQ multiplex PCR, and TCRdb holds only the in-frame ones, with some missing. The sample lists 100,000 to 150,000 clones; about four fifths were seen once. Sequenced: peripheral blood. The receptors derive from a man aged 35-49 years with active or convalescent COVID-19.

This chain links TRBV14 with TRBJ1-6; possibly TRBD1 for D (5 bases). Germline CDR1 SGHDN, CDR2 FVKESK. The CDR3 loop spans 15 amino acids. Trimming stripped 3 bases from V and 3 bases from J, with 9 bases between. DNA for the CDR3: TGTGCCAGCAGCCATTCCGGGGGCTATAATTCACCCCTCCACTTT. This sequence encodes CASSHSGGYNSPLHF.

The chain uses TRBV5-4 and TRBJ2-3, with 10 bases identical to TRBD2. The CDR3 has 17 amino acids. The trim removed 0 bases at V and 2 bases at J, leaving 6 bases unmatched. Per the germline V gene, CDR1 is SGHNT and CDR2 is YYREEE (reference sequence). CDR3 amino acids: CASSLGGLAAFTDTQYF. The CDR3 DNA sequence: TGTGCCAGCAGCTTGGGTGGACTAGCGGCGTTCACAGATACGCAGTATTTT.

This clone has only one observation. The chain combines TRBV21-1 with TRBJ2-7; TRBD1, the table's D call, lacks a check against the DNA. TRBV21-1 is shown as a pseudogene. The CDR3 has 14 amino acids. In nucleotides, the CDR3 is TGTGCCAGCAGCAACCAGGCATACCTCCTCGAGCAGTACTTC. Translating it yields CASSNQAYLLEQYF.

CDR3 amino acids: CASSFRANTGELFF. In DNA form, the CDR3 reads TGTGCCAGCAGCTTTCGCGCGAACACCGGGGAGCTGTTTTTT. The chain carries TRBV5-6 and TRBJ2-2; D gene uncertain. CDR1 is SGHDT, CDR2 YYEEEE, per germline. CDR3 length: 14 residues. Trimming left V 2 bases short and J 0 bases short, with 5 bases between.

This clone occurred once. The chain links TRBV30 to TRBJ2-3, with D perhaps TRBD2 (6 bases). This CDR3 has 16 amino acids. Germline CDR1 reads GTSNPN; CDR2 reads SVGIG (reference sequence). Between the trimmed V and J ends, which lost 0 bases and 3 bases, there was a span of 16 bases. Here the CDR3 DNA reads TGTGCCTGGAGTGTAGCGACTAGAGTGTTTACAGATACGCAGTATTTT. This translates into CAWSVATRVFTDTQYF.

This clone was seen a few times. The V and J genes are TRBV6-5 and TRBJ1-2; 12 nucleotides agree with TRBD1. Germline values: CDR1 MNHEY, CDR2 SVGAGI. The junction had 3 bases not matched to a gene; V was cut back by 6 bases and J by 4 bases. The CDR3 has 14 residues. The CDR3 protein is CASSGTGGGYGYTF. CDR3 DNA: TGTGCCAGCAGCGGGACAGGGGGCGGCTATGGCTACACCTTC.

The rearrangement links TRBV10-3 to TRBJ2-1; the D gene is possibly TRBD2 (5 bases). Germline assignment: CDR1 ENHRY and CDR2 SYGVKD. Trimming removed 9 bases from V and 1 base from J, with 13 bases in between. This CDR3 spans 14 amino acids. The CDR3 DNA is TGTGCCATTTCGACGGCGGGTTCCTACAATGAGCAGTTCTTC. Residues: CAISTAGSYNEQFF.

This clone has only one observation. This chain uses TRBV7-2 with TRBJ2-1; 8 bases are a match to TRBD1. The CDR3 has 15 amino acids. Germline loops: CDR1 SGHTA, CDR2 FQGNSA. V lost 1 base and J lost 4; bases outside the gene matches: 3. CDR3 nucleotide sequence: TGTGCCAGCAGCTTAGGGTGGACAGGGTACAATGAGCAGTTCTTC. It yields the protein CASSLGWTGYNEQFF.

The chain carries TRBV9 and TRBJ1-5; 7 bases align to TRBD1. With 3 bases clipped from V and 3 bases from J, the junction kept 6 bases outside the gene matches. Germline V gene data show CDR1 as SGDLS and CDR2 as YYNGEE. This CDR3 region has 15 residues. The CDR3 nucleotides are TGTGCCAGCAGCGAAAGAGGGACAGCCAATCAGCCCCAGCATTTT. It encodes CASSERGTANQPQHF. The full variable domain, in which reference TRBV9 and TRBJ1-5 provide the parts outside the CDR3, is DSGVTQTPKHLITATGQRVTLRCSPRSGDLSVYWYQQSLDQGLQFLIQYYNGEERAKGNILERFSAQQFPDLHSELNLSSLELGDSALYFCASSERGTANQPQHFGDGTRLSIL.

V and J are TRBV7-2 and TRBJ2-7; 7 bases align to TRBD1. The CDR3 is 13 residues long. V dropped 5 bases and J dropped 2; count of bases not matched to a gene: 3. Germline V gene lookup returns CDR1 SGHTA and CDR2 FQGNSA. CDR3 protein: CASSRDSPYEQYF. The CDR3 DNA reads TGTGCCAGCAGCCGGGACAGTCCCTACGAGCAGTACTTC.

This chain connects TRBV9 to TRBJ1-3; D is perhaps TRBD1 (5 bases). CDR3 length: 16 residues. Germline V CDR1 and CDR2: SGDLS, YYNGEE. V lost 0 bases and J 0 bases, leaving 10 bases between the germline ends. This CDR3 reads CASSVEAGNSGNTIYF. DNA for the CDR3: TGTGCCAGCAGCGTAGAGGCAGGGAACTCTGGAAACACCATATATTTT. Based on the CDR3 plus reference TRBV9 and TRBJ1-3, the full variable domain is DSGVTQTPKHLITATGQRVTLRCSPRSGDLSVYWYQQSLDQGLQFLIQYYNGEERAKGNILERFSAQQFPDLHSELNLSSLELGDSALYFCASSVEAGNSGNTIYFGEGSWLTVV.

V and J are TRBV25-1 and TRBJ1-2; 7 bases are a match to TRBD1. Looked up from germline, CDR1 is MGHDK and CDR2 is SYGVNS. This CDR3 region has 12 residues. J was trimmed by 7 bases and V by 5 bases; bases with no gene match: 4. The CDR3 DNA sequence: TGTGCCAGCAGTACACAGGGGATTGGCTACACCTTC. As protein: CASSTQGIGYTF.

In DNA, the CDR3 is TGTGCCAGCAGTGGATCGGGACAGGGTCTGGAGACCCAGTACTTC. Its translation is CASSGSGQGLETQYF. The chain employs TRBV25-1 and TRBJ2-5, with TRBD1 matching 9 bases. The V gene's germline CDR1 is MGHDK and CDR2 SYGVNS. Trimming at V came to 4 bases and at J to 5 bases, leaving 8 bases not matched to a gene. The CDR3 covers 15 residues.

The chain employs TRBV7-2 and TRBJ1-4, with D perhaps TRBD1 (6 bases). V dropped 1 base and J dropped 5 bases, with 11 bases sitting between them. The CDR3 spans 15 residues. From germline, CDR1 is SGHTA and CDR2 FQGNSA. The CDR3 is CASSLDGGANEKLFF. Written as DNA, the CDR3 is TGTGCCAGCAGCTTAGATGGGGGCGCGAATGAAAAACTGTTTTTT.

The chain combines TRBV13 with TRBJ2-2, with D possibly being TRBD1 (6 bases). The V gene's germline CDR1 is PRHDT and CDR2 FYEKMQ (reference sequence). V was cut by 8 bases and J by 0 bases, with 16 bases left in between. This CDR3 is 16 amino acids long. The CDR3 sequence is CASRLPDRTNTGELFF. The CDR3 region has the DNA TGTGCCAGCCGCCTACCGGACAGAACGAACACCGGGGAGCTGTTTTTT.

This chain's CDR3 is CASSRYSTGELFF. The CDR3, as DNA: TGTGCCAGCAGCCGATACTCAACCGGGGAGCTGTTTTTT. The J gene is TRBJ2-2, the V gene TRBV3-1 (or the pseudogene TRBV3-2); the D is unclear. CDR3 size: 13 residues. V lost 4 bases, J lost 5 bases, and 8 bases lay in between. The germline CDR1 and CDR2 sequences are LGHDT and YNNKEL (reference sequence).

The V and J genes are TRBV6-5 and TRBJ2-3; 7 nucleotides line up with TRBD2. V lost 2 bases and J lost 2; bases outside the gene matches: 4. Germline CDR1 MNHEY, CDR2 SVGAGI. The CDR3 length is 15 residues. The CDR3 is CASSYAGVYTDTQYF. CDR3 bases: TGTGCCAGCAGTTACGCGGGGGTTTACACAGATACGCAGTATTTT.

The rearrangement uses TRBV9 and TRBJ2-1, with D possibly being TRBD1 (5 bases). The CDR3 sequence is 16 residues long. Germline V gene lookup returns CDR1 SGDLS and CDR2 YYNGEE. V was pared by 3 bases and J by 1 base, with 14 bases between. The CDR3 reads CASSAQTVPSYNEQFF. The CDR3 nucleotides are TGTGCCAGCAGCGCTCAGACAGTCCCGTCCTACAATGAGCAGTTCTTC. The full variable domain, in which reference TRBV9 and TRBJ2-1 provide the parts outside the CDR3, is DSGVTQTPKHLITATGQRVTLRCSPRSGDLSVYWYQQSLDQGLQFLIQYYNGEERAKGNILERFSAQQFPDLHSELNLSSLELGDSALYFCASSAQTVPSYNEQFFGPGTRLTVL.

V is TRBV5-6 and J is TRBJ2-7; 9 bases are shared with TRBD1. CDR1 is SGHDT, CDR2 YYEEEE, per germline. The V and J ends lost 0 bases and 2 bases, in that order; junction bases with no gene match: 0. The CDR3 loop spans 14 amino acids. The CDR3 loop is CASSLGTGAYEQYF. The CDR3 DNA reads TGTGCCAGCAGCTTGGGGACAGGGGCCTACGAGCAGTACTTC.

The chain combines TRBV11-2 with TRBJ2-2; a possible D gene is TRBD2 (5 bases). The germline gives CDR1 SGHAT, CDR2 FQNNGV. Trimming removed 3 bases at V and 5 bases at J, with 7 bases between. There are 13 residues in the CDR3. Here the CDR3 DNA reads TGTGCCAGCAGCTTCGGGGATACCGGGGAGCTGTTTTTT. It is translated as CASSFGDTGELFF.

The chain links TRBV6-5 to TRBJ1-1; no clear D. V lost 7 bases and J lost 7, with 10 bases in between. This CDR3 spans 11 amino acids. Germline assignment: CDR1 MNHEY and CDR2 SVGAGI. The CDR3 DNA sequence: TGTGCCAGCACTACCCGAGGTGAAGCTTTCTTT. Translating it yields CASTTRGEAFF.

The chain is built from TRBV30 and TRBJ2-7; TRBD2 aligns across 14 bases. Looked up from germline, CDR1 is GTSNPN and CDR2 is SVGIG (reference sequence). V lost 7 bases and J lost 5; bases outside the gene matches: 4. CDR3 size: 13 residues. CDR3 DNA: TGTGCCTCGACTAGCGGGGGGGCCCACGAGCAGTACTTC. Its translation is CASTSGGAHEQYF.

The CDR3 loop reads CASERDMNTEAFF. CDR3 DNA sequence: TGTGCCTCCGAGAGAGACATGAACACTGAAGCTTTCTTT. The chain employs TRBV5-5 and TRBJ1-1, with D unresolved. This CDR3 is built from 13 residues. The ends were cut back, 10 bases at V and 0 bases at J, with 13 bases in the middle. The V gene's germline CDR1 is SGHKS and CDR2 YYEKEE (reference sequence).